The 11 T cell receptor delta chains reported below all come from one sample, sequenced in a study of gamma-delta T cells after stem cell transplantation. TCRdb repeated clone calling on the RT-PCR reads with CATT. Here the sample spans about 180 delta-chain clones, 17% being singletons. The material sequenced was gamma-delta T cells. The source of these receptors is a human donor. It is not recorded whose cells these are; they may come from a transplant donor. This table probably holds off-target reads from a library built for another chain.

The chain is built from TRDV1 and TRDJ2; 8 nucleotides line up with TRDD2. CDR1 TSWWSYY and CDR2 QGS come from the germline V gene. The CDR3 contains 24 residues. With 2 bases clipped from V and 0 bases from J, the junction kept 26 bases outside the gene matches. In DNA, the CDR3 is TGTGCTCTTGGGGAAGGTTTGTCTGGTAGGATACTTCCTACCTACCCCGCTTTGACAGCACAACTCTTCTTT. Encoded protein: CALGEGLSGRILPTYPALTAQLFF.

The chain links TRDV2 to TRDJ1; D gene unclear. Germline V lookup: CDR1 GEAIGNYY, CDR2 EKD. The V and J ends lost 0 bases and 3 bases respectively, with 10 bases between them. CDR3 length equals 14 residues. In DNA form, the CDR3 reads TGTGCCTGTGACACCGTGGGCCAAGCCGATAAACTCATCTTT. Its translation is CACDTVGQADKLIF.

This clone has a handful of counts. As DNA, the CDR3 is TGTGCCTGTGACACCGTGGGGCCTTCTTCTTACACCGATAAACTCATCTTT. Its protein product is CACDTVGPSSYTDKLIF. The chain joins TRDV2 to TRDJ1; D possibly uses TRDD2 or TRDD3 (5 bases each). This CDR3 contains 17 residues. V lost 0 bases, J lost 0 bases, and 16 bases lay in between. The germline V gene has CDR1 GEAIGNYY and CDR2 EKD.

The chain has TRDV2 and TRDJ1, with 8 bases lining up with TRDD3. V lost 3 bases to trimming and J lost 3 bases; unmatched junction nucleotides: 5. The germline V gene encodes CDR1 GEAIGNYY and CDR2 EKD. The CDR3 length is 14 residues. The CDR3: CACDARGIADKLIF. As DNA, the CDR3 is TGTGCCTGTGACGCCAGGGGGATAGCCGATAAACTCATCTTT.

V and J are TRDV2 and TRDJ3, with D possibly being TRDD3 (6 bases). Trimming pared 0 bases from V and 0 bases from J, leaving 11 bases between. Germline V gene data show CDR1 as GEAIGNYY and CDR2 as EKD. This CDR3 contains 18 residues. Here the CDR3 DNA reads TGTGCCTGTGACACCTGGGGGGACCGCTCCTGGGACACCCGACAGATGTTTTTC. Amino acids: CACDTWGDRSWDTRQMFF.

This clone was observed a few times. The CDR3 spells CACDALPDTDKLIF. The CDR3 DNA reads as TGTGCCTGTGACGCCCTCCCAGACACCGATAAACTCATCTTT. The rearrangement uses TRDV2 and TRDJ1; D gene ambiguous. This CDR3 has 14 amino acids. Looked up from germline, CDR1 is GEAIGNYY and CDR2 is EKD. V lost 3 bases and J 0 bases, leaving 10 bases between the germline ends.

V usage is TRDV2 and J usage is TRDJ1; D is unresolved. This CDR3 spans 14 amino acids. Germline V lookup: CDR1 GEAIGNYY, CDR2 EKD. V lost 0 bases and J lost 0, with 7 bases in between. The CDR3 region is CACDTVLYTDKLIF. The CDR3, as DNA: TGTGCCTGTGACACCGTACTTTACACCGATAAACTCATCTTT.

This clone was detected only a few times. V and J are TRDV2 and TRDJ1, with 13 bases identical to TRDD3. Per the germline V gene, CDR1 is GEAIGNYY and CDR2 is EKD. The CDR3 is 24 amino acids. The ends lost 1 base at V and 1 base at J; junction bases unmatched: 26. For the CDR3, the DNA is TGTGCCTGTGACACACTACGGGGTACAACTGGGGGATACGGGAAAGAAAAAAGCACCGATAAACTCATCTTT. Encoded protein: CACDTLRGTTGGYGKEKSTDKLIF.

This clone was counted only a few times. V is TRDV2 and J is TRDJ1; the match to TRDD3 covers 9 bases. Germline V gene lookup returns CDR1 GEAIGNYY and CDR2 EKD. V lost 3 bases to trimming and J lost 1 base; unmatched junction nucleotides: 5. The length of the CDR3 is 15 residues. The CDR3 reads CACDETGGPTDKLIF. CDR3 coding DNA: TGTGCCTGTGACGAAACTGGGGGACCCACCGATAAACTCATCTTT.

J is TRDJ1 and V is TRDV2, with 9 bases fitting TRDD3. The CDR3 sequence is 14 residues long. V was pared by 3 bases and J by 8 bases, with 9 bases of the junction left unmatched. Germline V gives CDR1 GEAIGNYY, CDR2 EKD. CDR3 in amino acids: CACDPVLGDSKLIF. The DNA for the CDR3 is TGTGCCTGTGACCCCGTACTGGGGGACTCGAAACTCATCTTT.

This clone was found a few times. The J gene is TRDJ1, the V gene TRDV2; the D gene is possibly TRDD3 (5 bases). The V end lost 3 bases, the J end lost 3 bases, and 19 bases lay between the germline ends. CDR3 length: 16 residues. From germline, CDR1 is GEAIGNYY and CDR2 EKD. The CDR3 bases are TGTGCCTGTGACCCGGTGGGCGTGGGGAGATCCGATAAACTCATCTTT. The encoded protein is CACDPVGVGRSDKLIF.